One sample yielded the 12 T cell receptor beta chains listed below, sequenced in a study of blood T cells in healthy people across ages. It was with a sample-barcoded 5' primer and a J-beta primer mix that a second PCR of roughly 6 to 12 cycles was run. TCRdb called the 5' RACE reads again in MiXCR, with one record for every CDR3 protein. The table shows over a million distinct CDR3 sequences, with roughly 64% occurring only once. The material sequenced was blood. The receptors stem from a young man in good health.

The rearrangement links TRBV28 to TRBJ2-3; D remains unclear. Germline assignment: CDR1 MDHEN and CDR2 SYDVKM. This CDR3 region has 13 residues. Trimming cost V 10 bases and J 0 bases, with 11 bases left between them. The CDR3 DNA is TGTGCCACACGACAACCCAGCACAGATACGCAGTATTTT. It yields the protein CATRQPSTDTQYF.

The table lists this clonotype with a few counts. The rearrangement links TRBV20-1 to TRBJ2-1; D call uncertain. Germline CDR1 DFQATT, CDR2 SNEGSKA (reference sequence). The germline V and J ends were trimmed by 0 bases and 1 base, with 7 bases remaining between them. The CDR3 loop spans 14 amino acids. CDR3 region: CSARDRFSYNEQFF. DNA for the CDR3: TGCAGTGCTAGAGATCGATTTTCCTACAATGAGCAGTTCTTC.

There are many counts of this clonotype. The rearrangement joins TRBV6-2 or TRBV6-3 to TRBJ2-6, with 9 bases lining up with TRBD1. Losses at the gene ends were 2 bases for V and 0 bases for J; bases not matched to a gene: 8. The CDR3 extends over 19 amino acids. Germline lookup yields CDR1 MNHEY and CDR2 SVGEGT. As DNA, the CDR3 is TGTGCCAGCAGTTACCATACCGGGACAGGGCTCTCTGGGGCCAACGTCCTGACTTTC. It translates to CASSYHTGTGLSGANVLTF.

The CDR3 region has the DNA TGTGCCAGCAGTGGGGTTTACGGGAGCTCCTACGAGCAGTACTTC. This translates into CASSGVYGSSYEQYF. The chain links TRBV2 to TRBJ2-7, with D possibly being TRBD2 (6 bases). With 4 bases removed from V and 0 bases from J, the gap between germline ends came to 13 bases. CDR1 and CDR2 from the germline V gene are SNHLY and FYNNEI. There are 15 residues in the CDR3.

The rearrangement links TRBV4-2 to TRBJ1-6, with TRBD1 matching over 12 bases. Germline V gene data show CDR1 as LGHNA and CDR2 as YNFKEQ. V was clipped by 2 bases and J by 9 bases; unmatched bases: 2. This CDR3 region has 15 residues. DNA of the CDR3: TGTGCCAGCAGCCAACCGGGACAGGGGGCTTCACCCCTCCACTTT. This codes for CASSQPGQGASPLHF.

The chain has TRBV12-3 or TRBV12-4 and TRBJ2-1; no clear D. Trimming removed 10 bases from V and 5 bases from J, with 6 bases in between. The CDR3 loop spans 10 amino acids. CDR3 sequence reads: CATGDNEQFF. The DNA for the CDR3 is TGTGCCACAGGTGACAATGAGCAGTTCTTC.

The V call is TRBV9, the J call TRBJ2-3; D possibly corresponds to TRBD1 (5 bases). This CDR3 has 15 residues. CDR1 is SGDLS and CDR2 is YYNGEE in the germline V gene. V dropped 2 bases and J dropped 3 bases, with 13 bases sitting between them. CDR3 sequence: CASSVPPRVTDTQYF. The CDR3 nucleotides read TGTGCCAGCAGCGTTCCGCCCAGGGTTACAGATACGCAGTATTTT.

V gene TRBV29-1 combines with J gene TRBJ2-1; tentatively, D is TRBD1 or TRBD2 (6 bases each). Germline loops: CDR1 SQVTM, CDR2 ANQGSEA. CDR3 size: 13 residues. Between the trimmed V and J ends, which lost 6 bases and 6 bases, there was a span of 15 bases. Here the CDR3 DNA reads TGCAGCGTCCTCAGGGGAGGTATCAATGAGCAGTTCTTC. Its translation: CSVLRGGINEQFF.

The DNA for the CDR3 is TGTGCCAGCAGTTACTCAGGATGGAGGCAGGATTGGTCCTACGAGCAGTACTTC. Translating it yields CASSYSGWRQDWSYEQYF. J is TRBJ2-5 and V is TRBV6-5, with D tentatively TRBD2 (5 bases). With the DNA end fitting TRBJ2-7 better, the J assignment may be wrong. Germline V gene data show CDR1 as MNHEY and CDR2 as SVGAGI. The CDR3 sequence is 18 residues long.

The CDR3: CASRSRQISGANVLTF. As DNA, the CDR3 is TGTGCCAGCAGATCCAGACAGATCTCTGGGGCCAACGTCCTGACTTTC. V usage is TRBV2 and J usage is TRBJ2-6, with D possibly being TRBD1 (5 bases). CDR3 length equals 16 residues. Looked up from germline, CDR1 is SNHLY and CDR2 is FYNNEI. V gave up 6 bases and J gave up 0 bases, with 12 bases separating them.

This chain uses TRBV2 with TRBJ2-5, with D perhaps TRBD2 (5 bases). Germline V CDR1 and CDR2: SNHLY, FYNNEI. Trimming cost V 5 bases and J 2 bases, with 12 bases left between them. The CDR3 is made up of 14 amino acids. CDR3 in amino acids: CASSHGLGQETQYF. CDR3 nucleotide sequence: TGTGCCAGCAGTCACGGACTGGGACAAGAGACCCAGTACTTC.

The rearrangement joins TRBV20-1 to TRBJ2-1, with a possible D match to TRBD2 (5 bases). The ends were cut back, 6 bases at V and 2 bases at J, with 14 bases in the middle. Germline V gene sequence: CDR1 DFQATT, CDR2 SNEGSKA (reference sequence). This CDR3 has 14 residues. CDR3 protein: CSAEGRAPYNEQFF. The CDR3 coding sequence is TGCAGTGCAGAGGGCCGGGCCCCCTACAATGAGCAGTTCTTC.